The present T cell receptor beta chain was sequenced within a study of blood T cell repertoires in COVID-19. The method was immunoSEQ multiplex PCR; TCRdb's version includes in-frame clones alone and lacks a portion of them. The sample lists about 310,000 clones, approximately 91% occurring once. Clinical history reported by participants formed the basis on which cohorts were assigned. Specimen: PBMCs or T cells enriched from blood (not recorded which). The receptor was isolated from a woman aged 40 to 50 who had recovered from COVID-19.

The CDR3 region is CSVESGFYGYTF. CDR3 nucleotide sequence: TGCAGCGTTGAATCGGGTTTCTATGGCTACACCTTC. The chain is built from TRBV29-1 and TRBJ1-2; D is uncertain. Germline CDR1 reads SQVTM; CDR2 reads ANQGSEA. V lost 2 bases, J lost 4 bases, and 8 bases lay in between. There are 12 residues in the CDR3.